The 20 T cell receptor beta chains in this list originate from one sample, sequenced in a study of control samples from healthy donors and cancer patients. Method: immunoSEQ multiplex PCR; TCRdb's copy keeps in-frame clones and lacks some. This sample has over 85,000 clones, with around 85% found just once. Sequencing was performed on PBMCs. The source of these receptors is a man in his sixties or seventies with lung cancer.

For the CDR3, the DNA is TGTGCTAGTGGTTTGGTAGGTAGCAATCAGCCCCAGCATTTT. This codes for CASGLVGSNQPQHF. V is TRBV12-5 and J is TRBJ1-5; D gene ambiguous. This CDR3 spans 14 amino acids. V lost 0 bases, J lost 0 bases, and 3 bases lay in between. CDR1 is LGHNT, CDR2 FRNRAP, per germline.

This clone has a handful of counts. Other nucleotide sequences in the sample specify the same CDR3. The chain employs TRBV5-1 and TRBJ2-1, with unresolved D. The CDR3 loop spans 11 amino acids. Germline CDR1 is SGHRS and CDR2 is YFSETQ. Between the trimmed V and J ends, which lost 0 bases and 7 bases, there was a span of 2 bases. Here the CDR3 reads CASSLGNEQFF. CDR3 in DNA: TGCGCCAGCAGCTTGGGTAATGAGCAGTTCTTC. The full variable domain, rest sourced from reference TRBV5-1 and TRBJ2-1, is KAGVTQTPRYLIKTRGQQVTLSCSPISGHRSVSWYQQTPGQGLQFLFEYFSETQRNKGNFPGRFSGRQFSNSRSEMNVSTLELGDSALYLCASSLGNEQFFGPGTRLTVL.

The chain is built from TRBV11-2 and TRBJ2-5, with 7 bases that match TRBD2. Losses at the gene ends were 2 bases for V and 2 bases for J; bases not matched to a gene: 8. The CDR3 loop spans 16 amino acids. Per the germline V gene, CDR1 is SGHAT and CDR2 is FQNNGV. DNA for the CDR3: TGTGCCAGCAGCTTATTCGGGGGGATACTACAAGAGACCCAGTACTTC. Translated, it gives CASSLFGGILQETQYF.

The J gene is TRBJ1-2, the V gene TRBV30; D not certain. This CDR3 contains 11 residues. Per the germline V gene, CDR1 is GTSNPN and CDR2 is SVGIG (reference sequence). The V and J ends lost 1 base and 6 bases respectively, with 6 bases between them. The CDR3 DNA is TGTGCCTGGAGTGGCCGGGATGGCTACACCTTC. This gives the protein CAWSGRDGYTF.

V gene TRBV10-3 combines with J gene TRBJ1-2; tentative D call: TRBD1 (5 bases). V lost 6 bases and J lost 2, with 16 bases in between. CDR3 length: 15 amino acids. CDR1 and CDR2 (germline): ENHRY, SYGVKD. CDR3 bases: TGTGCCATCAGGGACTCGGGGGGAGGGAACTATGGCTACACCTTC. Translated: CAIRDSGGGNYGYTF.

This chain links TRBV5-4 with TRBJ2-7; possibly TRBD1 for D (5 bases). Deletions cut 4 bases from V and 4 bases from J, with 9 bases between. CDR3 length: 12 amino acids. Germline V gene lookup returns CDR1 SGHNT and CDR2 YYREEE (reference sequence). The DNA for the CDR3 is TGTGCCAGCAGCCATCAGGGTTACGAGCAGTACTTC. As protein: CASSHQGYEQYF. Full variable domain (missing parts from reference TRBV5-4 and TRBJ2-7): ETGVTQSPTHLIKTRGQQVTLRCSSQSGHNTVSWYQQALGQGPQFIFQYYREEENGRGNFPPRFSGLQFPNYSSELNVNALELDDSALYLCASSHQGYEQYFGPGTRLTVT.

This clone was seen only once. The chain carries TRBV7-2 and TRBJ2-1; maybe TRBD2 (6 bases). The length of the CDR3 is 16 residues. Trimming cost V 4 bases and J 3 bases, with 16 bases left between them. Germline CDR1 is SGHTA and CDR2 is FQGNSA. This chain's CDR3 is CASSSQLTGVYNEQFF. The CDR3 coding sequence is TGTGCCAGCAGCTCGCAACTGACGGGGGTCTACAATGAGCAGTTCTTC.

The chain couples TRBV9 to TRBJ1-1, with D possibly matching TRBD1 (6 bases). The CDR3 runs 16 residues. V was cut by 0 bases and J by 0 bases, with 12 bases left in between. The germline V gene has CDR1 SGDLS and CDR2 YYNGEE. Written as DNA, the CDR3 is TGTGCCAGCAGCGTAGGTGGGGGCCCAATGAACACTGAAGCTTTCTTT. This codes for CASSVGGGPMNTEAFF.

The V and J genes are TRBV19 and TRBJ1-3, with a possible D match to TRBD1 (6 bases). The CDR3 consists of 16 residues. V was cut by 4 bases and J by 0 bases, with 13 bases left in between. Germline V lookup: CDR1 LNHDA, CDR2 SQIVND (reference sequence). CDR3 bases: TGTGCCAGTAGTAAAACAGGGTTAAGCTCTGGAAACACCATATATTTT. Translating gives CASSKTGLSSGNTIYF. Full variable domain (remainder filled in from reference TRBV19 and TRBJ1-3): DGGITQSPKYLFRKEGQNVTLSCEQNLNHDAMYWYRQDPGQGLRLIYYSQIVNDFQKGDIAEGYSVSREKKESFPLTVTSAQKNPTAFYLCASSKTGLSSGNTIYFGEGSWLTVV.

The J gene is TRBJ1-4, the V gene TRBV7-9, with D possibly TRBD1 on 6 matching bases. Per germline, CDR1 SEHNR and CDR2 FQNEAQ (reference sequence). The ends were cut back, 5 bases at V and 6 bases at J, with 28 bases in the middle. The CDR3 is 19 residues long. The DNA of the CDR3 is TGTGCCAGCAGCCCCCCCACGTCGTGGTCCAAGACAGGCGATGAAAAACTGTTTTTT. Translating it yields CASSPPTSWSKTGDEKLFF.

The V call is TRBV6-5, the J call TRBJ2-2, with D unresolved. This CDR3 spans 14 amino acids. V dropped 2 bases and J dropped 0 bases, with 4 bases sitting between them. The germline gives CDR1 MNHEY, CDR2 SVGAGI. CDR3 bases: TGTGCCAGCAGTTACGGGGCGAACACCGGGGAGCTGTTTTTT. Translation: CASSYGANTGELFF.

This rearrangement joins TRBV5-1 to TRBJ1-3; D unclear. This CDR3 comprises 14 residues. Trimming shortened V by 2 bases and J by 5 bases, and 11 bases separated the two germline ends. The germline V gene encodes CDR1 SGHRS and CDR2 YFSETQ. CDR3 in DNA: TGCGCCAGCAGCTTCCGAGGACCCCGAAACACCATATATTTT. Translation: CASSFRGPRNTIYF. Together with reference TRBV5-1 and TRBJ1-3, the CDR3 gives the full variable domain: KAGVTQTPRYLIKTRGQQVTLSCSPISGHRSVSWYQQTPGQGLQFLFEYFSETQRNKGNFPGRFSGRQFSNSRSEMNVSTLELGDSALYLCASSFRGPRNTIYFGEGSWLTVV.

The rearrangement uses TRBV28 and TRBJ2-7, with 11 bases that match TRBD1. The germline gives CDR1 MDHEN, CDR2 SYDVKM. V gave up 2 bases and J gave up 4 bases; unmatched junction bases: 7. This CDR3 is 16 amino acids long. The CDR3: CASSLGSGQGAYEQYF. The CDR3 DNA follows: TGTGCCAGCAGTTTAGGTTCCGGACAGGGGGCGTACGAGCAGTACTTC.

The chain is built from TRBV4-3 and TRBJ2-1; D is unclear. Germline V gives CDR1 LGHNA, CDR2 YSLEER. The CDR3 is 14 amino acids. The V end was cut by 4 bases, the J end by 0 bases, with 7 bases between. CDR3 DNA: TGCGCCAGCAGCCGGGGTGTCTCCTACAATGAGCAGTTCTTC. It codes for CASSRGVSYNEQFF.

This clone has only one observation. The chain links TRBV18 to TRBJ1-1, with D possibly TRBD1 on 5 matching bases. The V end was cut by 3 bases, the J end by 5 bases, with 13 bases between. The CDR3 consists of 14 residues. In germline, CDR1 is KGHSH, CDR2 LQKENI. CDR3 sequence (DNA): TGTGCCAGCTCACCGGGGGTGGGAGATACTGAAGCTTTCTTT. Residues: CASSPGVGDTEAFF.

The CDR3 loop reads CASGKRRDHNEQFF. The CDR3 nucleotides are TGTGCTAGTGGAAAAAGAAGGGACCACAATGAGCAGTTCTTC. The V gene is TRBV12-5, the J gene TRBJ2-1; D is tentatively TRBD1 or TRBD2 (5 bases each). Per germline, CDR1 LGHNT and CDR2 FRNRAP. This CDR3 is built from 14 residues. V lost 6 bases to trimming and J lost 5 bases, with 14 bases between them.

The CDR3 DNA reads as TGTGCCAGCAGTTTAGGCAGGGGAGCTTTCTTT. Translating gives CASSLGRGAFF. The gene calls are TRBV12-3 or TRBV12-4 and TRBJ1-1, with D maybe TRBD1 (6 bases). The CDR3 sequence is 11 residues long. V was clipped by 1 base and J by 10 bases, with 7 bases between them.

CDR3 in DNA: TGTGCCAGCTCTCCCCTAGCGGGGGTGAAGGGCACAGATACGCAGTATTTT. Its translation: CASSPLAGVKGTDTQYF. The chain links TRBV18 to TRBJ2-3; 10 bases align to TRBD2. With 6 bases clipped from V and 1 base from J, the junction kept 10 bases outside the gene matches. CDR1 KGHSH and CDR2 LQKENI come from the germline V gene. The CDR3 extends over 17 amino acids.

The rearrangement uses TRBV20-1 and TRBJ1-1; D not certain. Germline values: CDR1 DFQATT, CDR2 SNEGSKA (reference sequence). Trimming cost V 6 bases and J 6 bases, with 11 bases left between them. This CDR3 has 11 residues. The CDR3 sequence is CSAQRTAEAFF. CDR3 coding DNA: TGCAGTGCACAACGCACGGCTGAAGCTTTCTTT.

The V gene is TRBV19, the J gene TRBJ1-2; a weak D match, TRBD1 (6 bases). The CDR3 length is 12 residues. The V gene lost 6 bases and the J gene lost 6 bases, with 11 bases spanning the gap. Germline V gene lookup returns CDR1 LNHDA and CDR2 SQIVND (reference sequence). CDR3 residues: CASRGGLHGYTF. The DNA of the CDR3 is TGTGCCAGTAGGGGGGGCCTCCATGGCTACACCTTC.